This T cell receptor beta chain was identified in a study of blood T cell repertoires in COVID-19. At the level of the study: COVID-19 samples collected from the United States, Italy and Spain covered acute and convalescent phases.

The V gene end was trimmed by 4 bases and the J gene end by 6 bases; junction bases not matched to a gene: 8. The CDR3 consists of 15 residues. Germline CDR1 reads SGHRS; CDR2 reads YFSETQ. Methods used by the authors: Estimation of nucleated cell counts relied on the amplification of reference gene primers. TCRdb's table, derived via immunoSEQ multiplex PCR, lists solely in-frame clones and lacks some. Clone size and the V and J calls come from that table; the DNA yielded D and trimming. This table holds under 250,000 clones, 92% found once. The sequence was obtained from a young man with acute or convalescent COVID-19. This chain links TRBV5-1 with TRBJ2-3, with TRBD1 matching over 10 bases. Sequencing was carried out using peripheral blood. DNA of the CDR3: TGCGCCAGCAGCCCTGGGACAGGGGTGGTTGATACGCAGTATTTT. Its protein product is CASSPGTGVVDTQYF.